In its sample, the clone carrying this TCR beta chain was seen a few times. The antigen remains unidentified. The sample belongs to a study of T cells after yellow fever vaccination. General study results and limits: Compared with primary, the secondary response was weaker and peaked at day 5, not 15. The study re-detected most primary-vaccination clones after the booster (about 96% CD4, roughly 85% CD8). Overall, a small share of clonotypes was seen in both CD4 and CD8 compartments.

This CDR3 contains 15 residues. Germline CDR1 SGHTA, CDR2 FQGNSA. Losses at the gene ends were 6 bases for V and 1 base for J; bases not matched to a gene: 8. It was through 5'RACE template switching that TCR cDNA was made, with a universal primer site and UMIs added. TCRdb used MiXCR to reprocess the 5' RACE reads, holding one entry per CDR3 protein. The sample yields approximately 300,000 distinct CDR3 sequences, 8.7% seen once. This clonotype was sampled from a young man who received the YFV17D yellow fever vaccine. This rearrangement joins TRBV7-2 to TRBJ1-2; TRBD1 matches at 7 bases. The sequencing used PBMCs, collected on the day of the first yellow fever vaccination. CDR3 nucleotide sequence: TGTGCCAGCAGACTTCGACAGGGCCATAACTATGGCTACACCTTC. Residues: CASRLRQGHNYGYTF.